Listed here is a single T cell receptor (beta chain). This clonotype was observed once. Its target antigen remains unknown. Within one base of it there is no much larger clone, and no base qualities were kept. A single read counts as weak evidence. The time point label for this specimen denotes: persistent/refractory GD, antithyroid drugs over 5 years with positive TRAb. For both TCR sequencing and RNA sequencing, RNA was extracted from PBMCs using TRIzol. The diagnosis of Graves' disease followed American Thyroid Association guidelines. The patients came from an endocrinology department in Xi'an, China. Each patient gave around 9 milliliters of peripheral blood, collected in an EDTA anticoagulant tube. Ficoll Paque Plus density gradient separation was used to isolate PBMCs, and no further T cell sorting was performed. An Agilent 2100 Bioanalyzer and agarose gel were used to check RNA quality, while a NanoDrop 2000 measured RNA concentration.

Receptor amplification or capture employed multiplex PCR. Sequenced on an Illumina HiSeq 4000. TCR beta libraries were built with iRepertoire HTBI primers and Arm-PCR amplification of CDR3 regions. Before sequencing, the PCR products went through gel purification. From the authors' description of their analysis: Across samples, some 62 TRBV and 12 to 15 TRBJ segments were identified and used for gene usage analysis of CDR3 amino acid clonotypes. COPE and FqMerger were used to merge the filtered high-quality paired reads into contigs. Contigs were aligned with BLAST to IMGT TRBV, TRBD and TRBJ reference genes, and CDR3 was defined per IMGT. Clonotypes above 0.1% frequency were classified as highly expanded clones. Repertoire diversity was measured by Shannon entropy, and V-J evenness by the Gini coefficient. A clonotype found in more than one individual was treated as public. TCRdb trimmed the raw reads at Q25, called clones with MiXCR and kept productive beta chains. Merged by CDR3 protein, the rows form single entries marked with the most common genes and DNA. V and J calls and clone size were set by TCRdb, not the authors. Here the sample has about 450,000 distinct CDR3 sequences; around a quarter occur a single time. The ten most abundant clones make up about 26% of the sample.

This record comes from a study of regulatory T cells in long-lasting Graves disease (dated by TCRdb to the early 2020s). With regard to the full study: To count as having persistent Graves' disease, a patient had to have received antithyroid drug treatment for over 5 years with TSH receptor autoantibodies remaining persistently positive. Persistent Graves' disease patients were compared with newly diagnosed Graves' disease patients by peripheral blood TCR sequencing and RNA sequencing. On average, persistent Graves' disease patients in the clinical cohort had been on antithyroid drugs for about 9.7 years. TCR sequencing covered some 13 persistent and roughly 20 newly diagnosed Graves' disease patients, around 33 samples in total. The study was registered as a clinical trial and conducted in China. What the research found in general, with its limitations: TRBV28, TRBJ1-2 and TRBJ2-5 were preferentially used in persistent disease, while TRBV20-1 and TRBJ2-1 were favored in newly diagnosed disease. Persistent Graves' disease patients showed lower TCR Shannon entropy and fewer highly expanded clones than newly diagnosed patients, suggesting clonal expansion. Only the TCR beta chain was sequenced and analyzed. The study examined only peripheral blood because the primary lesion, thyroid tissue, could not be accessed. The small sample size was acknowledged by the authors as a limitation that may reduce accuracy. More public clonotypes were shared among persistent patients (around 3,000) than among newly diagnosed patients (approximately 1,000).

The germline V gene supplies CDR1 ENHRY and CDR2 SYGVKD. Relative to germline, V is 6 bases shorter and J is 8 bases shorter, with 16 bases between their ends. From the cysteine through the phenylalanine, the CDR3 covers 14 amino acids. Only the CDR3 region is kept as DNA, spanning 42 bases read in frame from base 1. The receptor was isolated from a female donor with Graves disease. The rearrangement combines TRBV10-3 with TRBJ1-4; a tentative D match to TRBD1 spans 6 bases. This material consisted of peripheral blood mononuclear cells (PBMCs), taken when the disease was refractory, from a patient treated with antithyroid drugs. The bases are TGTGCCATCAGCCCGGGGGCGGGTGTCGAAAAACTGTTTTTT. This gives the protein CAISPGAGVEKLFF.